This T cell receptor beta chain was recorded in a study of T cells in women clearing cervical HPV infection (dated by TCRdb to 2017 to 2018). The study in broad terms: The cases were about 25 women with histologically confirmed HPV16-related CIN3 or worse, and 2 of these cases were invasive cancers. Since HLA typing was available for only a few women, HLA type could not be ruled out as a confounder. Cases had a median age of around 32 years and controls had a median age of around 41, with no significant differences in baseline characteristics. Nested within Costa Rica's Guanacaste HPV Natural History Study, an exploratory proof-of-principle case-control study compared TCR repertoires across cervical HPV16 outcomes. In the parent cohort, about 10,000 women aged 18 or older were enrolled in Guanacaste, Costa Rica, during 1993 to 1994 and then followed for under nine years. Cases and controls were matched on age within five years and on year of sample collection. Quality controls consisted of five blinded duplicates per group, for a total of approximately 60 samples made up of about 50 participants and about ten replicates. The controls were 25 or so women whose single incident HPV16 infection cleared within 12 months with no development of precancer or cancer. Case blood was taken at the visit when the lesion was first identified, whereas control blood was taken when infection was no longer detected. Among cases, blood sampling occurred a median of roughly 150 days after lesion detection, with an interquartile range of roughly 85 to 200 days.

Worth noting for this clone: Its antigen is unknown. From the germline J gene comes the end of the CDR3, since the read stops 3 residues before it.

Findings and caveats that apply to the study as a whole: Because the number of T cells per sample was unknown, the richness differences could reflect varying T-cell content rather than repertoire biology. Lower TRBV6-7 relative abundance was observed in cases than in controls (roughly 0.12% versus 0.15%; Bonferroni P = 0.0008). Random forest classifiers combining richness and V gene abundances distinguished cases from controls with an estimated AUC of 0.8 to 0.9. Whether associations preceded infection or resulted from infection could not be shown with the cross-sectional design, and effector/memory subsets and HPV-specific T cells were not isolated. Across sequencing depths, CIN3+ cases showed significantly higher TCR repertoire richness than controls, but evenness did not differ between the groups.

Spanning cysteine to phenylalanine, the CDR3 consists of 13 amino acids. Shown are 30 bases from within the CDR3, in frame from base 1. The germline V gene supplies CDR1 SNHLY and CDR2 FYNNEI. Every participant had a single incident cervical HPV16 infection, and prevalent HPV16 infections were excluded. Cervical HPV DNA was detected with MY09/MY11 PCR, and genotyping was done with dot-blot hybridization. Around 15 mL of heparinized blood were centrifuged, and the buffy coat was aliquoted, frozen at -30°C, then stored at -80°C. Genomic DNA was extracted from buffy coat specimens using QIAGEN kits. TCR beta CDR3 regions were amplified by multiplex PCR from an average of roughly 1,300 ng genomic DNA per sample using the immunoSEQ assay. The assay corrected primer bias using a complete synthetic TCR repertoire to establish an amplification baseline. Amplicons were sequenced on the Illumina platform. The authors' analysis ran thus. Error correction of the sequences involved clustering with frequency ratios plus a modified nearest-neighbor algorithm, after which the sequences were analyzed in the immunoSEQ Analyzer using IMGT gene definitions. At each rarefaction depth, TCR richness and evenness were averaged across 20 rarefaction repeats, and samples with fewer sequences than that depth were excluded. Relative abundances of V, D and J genes were compared between groups using Wilcoxon rank sum tests, with FDR correction applied. For the blinded duplicates, the intraclass correlation was 95% to 96% for TCR richness and averaged about 76% across 70 or so gene segments. As stored in TCRdb, this immuneACCESS dataset retains in-frame rearrangements with V and J assigned. A fraction of the clones does not appear; measured against another copy, unresolved V genes explain less than half of the discrepancy, and the remainder lacks a known reason. V and J calls and clone size are those listed in that table; D and trimming were worked out from the DNA. This sample's table has entries for some 20,000 clones. The top ten clonotypes cover approximately 5.6% of the sample.

Source material: blood buffy coat. The receptor was isolated from a woman aged 18 to 75 with a cervical HPV16 infection that either progressed to CIN3+ or cleared (not recorded which). The sequence is built from TRBV2 and TRBJ2-4; TRBD1 might be the D gene, on 6 matching bases. CDR3 sequence: CASSRTAFYGQYF. The DNA read from the CDR3 is TGTGCCAGCAGCCGGACAGCTTTCTATGGT.